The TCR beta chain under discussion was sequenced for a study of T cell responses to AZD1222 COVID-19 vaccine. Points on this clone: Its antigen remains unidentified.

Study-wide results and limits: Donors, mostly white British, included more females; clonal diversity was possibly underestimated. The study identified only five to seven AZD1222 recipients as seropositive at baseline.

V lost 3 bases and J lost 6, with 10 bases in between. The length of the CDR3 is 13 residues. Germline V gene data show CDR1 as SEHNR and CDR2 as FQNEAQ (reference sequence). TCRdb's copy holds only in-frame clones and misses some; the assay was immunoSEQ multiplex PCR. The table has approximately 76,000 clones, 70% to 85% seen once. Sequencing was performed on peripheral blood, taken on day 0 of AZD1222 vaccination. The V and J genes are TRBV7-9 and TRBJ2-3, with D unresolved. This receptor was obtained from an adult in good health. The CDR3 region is CASSLSSLDTQYF. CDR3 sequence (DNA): TGTGCCAGCAGCTTGAGTTCCCTGGATACGCAGTATTTT.